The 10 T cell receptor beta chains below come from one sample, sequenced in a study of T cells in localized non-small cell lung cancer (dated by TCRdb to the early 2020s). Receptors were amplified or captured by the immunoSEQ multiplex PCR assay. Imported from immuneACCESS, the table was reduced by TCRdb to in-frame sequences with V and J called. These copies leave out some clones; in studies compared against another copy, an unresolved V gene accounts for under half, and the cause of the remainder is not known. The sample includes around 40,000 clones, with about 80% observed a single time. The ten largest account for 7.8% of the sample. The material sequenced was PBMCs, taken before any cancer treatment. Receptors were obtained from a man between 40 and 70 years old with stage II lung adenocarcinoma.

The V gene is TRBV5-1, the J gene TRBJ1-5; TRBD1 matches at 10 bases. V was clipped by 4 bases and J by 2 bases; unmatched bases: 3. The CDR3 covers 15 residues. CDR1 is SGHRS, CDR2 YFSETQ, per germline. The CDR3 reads CASSPGTGGNQPQHF. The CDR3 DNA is TGCGCCAGCAGCCCTGGGACAGGGGGCAATCAGCCCCAGCATTTT.

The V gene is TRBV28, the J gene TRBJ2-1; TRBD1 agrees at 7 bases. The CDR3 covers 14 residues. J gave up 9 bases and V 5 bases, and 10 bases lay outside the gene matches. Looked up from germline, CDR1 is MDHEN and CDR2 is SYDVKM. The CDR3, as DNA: TGTGCCAGCAGTGCCGGGACAGAAACAGGTGAGCAGTTCTTC. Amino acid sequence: CASSAGTETGEQFF.

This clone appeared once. CDR3 DNA: TGTGCCAGCAGCTTAGTGGGTAATGAGCAGTTCTTC. Translated: CASSLVGNEQFF. This chain joins TRBV7-9 and TRBJ2-1; D is ambiguous. Between the trimmed V and J ends, which lost 1 base and 7 bases, there was a span of 5 bases. Germline-derived CDR1 and CDR2 are SEHNR and FQNEAQ (reference sequence). This CDR3 comprises 12 residues.

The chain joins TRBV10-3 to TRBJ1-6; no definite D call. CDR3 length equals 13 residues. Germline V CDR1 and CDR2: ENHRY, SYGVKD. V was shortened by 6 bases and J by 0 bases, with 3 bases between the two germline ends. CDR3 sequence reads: CAIRGSYNSPLHF. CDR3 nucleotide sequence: TGTGCCATCAGGGGCTCCTATAATTCACCCCTCCACTTT.

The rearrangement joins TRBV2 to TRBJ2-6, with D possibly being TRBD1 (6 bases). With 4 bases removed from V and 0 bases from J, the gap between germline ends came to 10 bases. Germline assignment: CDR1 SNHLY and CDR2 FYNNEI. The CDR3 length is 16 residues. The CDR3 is CASSVQGSSGANVLTF. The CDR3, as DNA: TGTGCCAGCAGTGTACAGGGTAGCTCTGGGGCCAACGTCCTGACTTTC.

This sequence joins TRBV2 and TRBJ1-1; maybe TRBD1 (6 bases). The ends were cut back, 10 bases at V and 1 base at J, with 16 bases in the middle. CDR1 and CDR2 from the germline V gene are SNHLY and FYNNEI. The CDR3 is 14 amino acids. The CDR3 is CATCLSRGNTEAFF. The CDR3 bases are TGTGCCACTTGCCTAAGCAGGGGGAACACTGAAGCTTTCTTT.

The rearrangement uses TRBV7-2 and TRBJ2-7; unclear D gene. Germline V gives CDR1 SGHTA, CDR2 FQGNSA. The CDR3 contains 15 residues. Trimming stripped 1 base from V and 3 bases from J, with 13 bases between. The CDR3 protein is CASSLVVAVLYEQYF. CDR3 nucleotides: TGTGCCAGCAGCTTAGTCGTGGCTGTTCTCTACGAGCAGTACTTC.

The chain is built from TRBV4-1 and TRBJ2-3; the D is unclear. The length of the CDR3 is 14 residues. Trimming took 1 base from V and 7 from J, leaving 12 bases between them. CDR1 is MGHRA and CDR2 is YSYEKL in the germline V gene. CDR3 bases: TGCGCCAGCAGCCAAGTCTTTGGTGGTAATACGCAGTATTTT. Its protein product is CASSQVFGGNTQYF.

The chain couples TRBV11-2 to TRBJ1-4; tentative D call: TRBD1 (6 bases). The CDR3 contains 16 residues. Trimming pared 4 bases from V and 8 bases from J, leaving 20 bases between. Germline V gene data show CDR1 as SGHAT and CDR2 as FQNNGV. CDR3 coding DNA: TGTGCCAGCAGCTCGTTATTCAGGGGTAGGAGAGAAAAACTGTTTTTT. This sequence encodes CASSSLFRGRREKLFF.

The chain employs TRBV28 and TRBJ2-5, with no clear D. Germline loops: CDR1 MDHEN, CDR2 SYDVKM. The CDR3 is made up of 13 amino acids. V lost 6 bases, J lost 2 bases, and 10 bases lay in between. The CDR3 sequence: CASRTPGQETQYF. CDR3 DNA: TGTGCCAGCAGGACCCCCGGACAAGAGACCCAGTACTTC.